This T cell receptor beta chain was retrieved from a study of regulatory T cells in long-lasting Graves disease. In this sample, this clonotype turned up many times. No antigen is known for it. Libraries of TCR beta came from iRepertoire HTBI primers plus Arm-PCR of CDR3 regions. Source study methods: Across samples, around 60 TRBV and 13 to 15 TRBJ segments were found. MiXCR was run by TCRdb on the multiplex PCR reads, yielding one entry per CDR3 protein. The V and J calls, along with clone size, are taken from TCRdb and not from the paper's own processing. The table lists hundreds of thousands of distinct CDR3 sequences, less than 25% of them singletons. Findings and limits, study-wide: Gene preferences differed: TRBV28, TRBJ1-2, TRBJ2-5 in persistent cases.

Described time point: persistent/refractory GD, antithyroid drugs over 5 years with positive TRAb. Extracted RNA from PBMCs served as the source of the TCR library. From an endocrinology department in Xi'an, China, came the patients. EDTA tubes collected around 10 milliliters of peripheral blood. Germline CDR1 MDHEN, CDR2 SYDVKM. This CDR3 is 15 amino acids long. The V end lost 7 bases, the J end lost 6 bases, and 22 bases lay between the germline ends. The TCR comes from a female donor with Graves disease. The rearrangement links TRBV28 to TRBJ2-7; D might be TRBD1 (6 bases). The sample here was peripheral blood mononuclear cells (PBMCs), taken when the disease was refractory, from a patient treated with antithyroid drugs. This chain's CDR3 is CASTFSEAGASEQYF. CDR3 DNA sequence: TGTGCCAGCACTTTCTCCGAGGCAGGGGCGTCCGAGCAGTACTTC. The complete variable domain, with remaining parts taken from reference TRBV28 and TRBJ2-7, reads DVKVTQSSRYLVKRTGEKVFLECVQDMDHENMFWYRQDPGLGLRLIYFSYDVKMKEKGDIPEGYSVSREKKERFSLILESASTNQTSMYLCASTFSEAGASEQYFGPGTRLTVT.